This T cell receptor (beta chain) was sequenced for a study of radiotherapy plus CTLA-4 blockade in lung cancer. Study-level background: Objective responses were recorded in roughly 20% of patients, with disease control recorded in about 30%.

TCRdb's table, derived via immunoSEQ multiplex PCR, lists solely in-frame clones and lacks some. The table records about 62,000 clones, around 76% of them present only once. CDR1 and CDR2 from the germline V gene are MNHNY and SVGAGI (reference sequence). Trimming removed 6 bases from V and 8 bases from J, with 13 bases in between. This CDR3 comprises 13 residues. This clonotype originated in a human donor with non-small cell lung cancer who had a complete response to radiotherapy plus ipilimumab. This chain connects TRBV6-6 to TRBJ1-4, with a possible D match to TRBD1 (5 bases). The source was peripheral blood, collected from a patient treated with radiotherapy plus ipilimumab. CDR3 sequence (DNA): TGTGCCAGCAGAAAAACCCGGGGGGAAAAACTGTTTTTT. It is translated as CASRKTRGEKLFF.